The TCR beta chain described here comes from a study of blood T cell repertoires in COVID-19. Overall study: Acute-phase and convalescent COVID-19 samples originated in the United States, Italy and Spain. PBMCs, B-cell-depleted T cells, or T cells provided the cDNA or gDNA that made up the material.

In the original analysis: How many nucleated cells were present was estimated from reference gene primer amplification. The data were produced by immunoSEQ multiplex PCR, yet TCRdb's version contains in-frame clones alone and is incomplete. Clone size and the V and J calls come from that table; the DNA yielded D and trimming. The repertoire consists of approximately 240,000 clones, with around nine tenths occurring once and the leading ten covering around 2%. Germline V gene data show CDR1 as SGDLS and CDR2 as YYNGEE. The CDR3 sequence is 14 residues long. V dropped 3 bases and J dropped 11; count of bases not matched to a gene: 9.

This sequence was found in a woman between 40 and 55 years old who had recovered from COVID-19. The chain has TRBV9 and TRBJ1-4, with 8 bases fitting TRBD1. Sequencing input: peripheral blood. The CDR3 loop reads CASSGRTGLGKLFF. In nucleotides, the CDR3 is TGTGCCAGCAGCGGACGGACAGGGCTTGGGAAACTGTTTTTT.